The present T cell receptor beta chain was sequenced within a study of vaccination and CD4 T cells after COVID-19. The Oncomine TCR Beta short-read assay was applied to DNA of cultured CD4+ T cells. TCRdb itself ran the PCR reads through MiXCR, one entry per CDR3 protein. This sample has about 20,000 distinct CDR3 sequences; about 21% occur once, and the top ten carry 7% to 8.5%. This clonotype ranks as medium-sized (0.01 to 0.1%). Antigen specificity is unknown. Treatment in this sample: approximately 9-day PBMC culture with coronavirus spike peptide pools or control peptides (ViraFEST assay). Germline loops: CDR1 MNHEY, CDR2 SMNVEV (reference sequence). The V gene lost 3 bases and the J gene lost 9 bases, with 9 bases spanning the gap. The CDR3 spans 12 residues.

The sequenced material came from cultured CD4+ T cells from blood. The genes are TRBV27 and TRBJ1-5; D gene uncertain. The sequence was obtained from a human donor with COVID-19. The CDR3 coding sequence is TGTGCCAGCAGTTTGCCCCTGGGGCCCCAGCATTTT. As protein: CASSLPLGPQHF.